The present TCR beta chain was sequenced within a study of cytomegalovirus exposure and HLA in healthy donors. On the study more broadly: HLA-typed donors were the source of approximately 88 million unique TCRs, which an early data release held. When 350 to 500 donors were genotyped, roughly 80% of them were found to fall in the Caucasian-associated ancestry cluster.

Notes on the study in general: Specificity of a few CMV-associated chains for CMV antigens was verified in vitro.

Regarding this clone: Its antigen is unidentified.

Primers included in the PCR were 60 Vbeta and 13 Jbeta primers. Sequencing was performed with immunoSEQ multiplex PCR; in TCRdb, only in-frame clones are kept and a portion is missing. Altogether 150,000 to 200,000 clones are present, over 70% being singletons, with the ten largest covering more than 3%. Trimming pared 2 bases from V and 9 bases from J, leaving 17 bases between. The CDR3 covers 15 residues. Looked up from germline, CDR1 is SNHLY and CDR2 is FYNNEI. V is TRBV2 and J is TRBJ1-5; D perhaps matches TRBD1 (6 bases). Sequencing was performed on PBMCs. The sequence was obtained from a male donor in good health and CMV-seronegative. CDR3 nucleotides: TGTGCCAGCAGTGAAAGCCAGGGGCTACAGAGGCCCCAGCATTTT. Amino acid sequence: CASSESQGLQRPQHF.